The next 6 T cell receptor beta chains were all read from a single sample in a study of T cell changes during pregnancy in multiple sclerosis. Generated by immunoSEQ multiplex PCR, the TCRdb table keeps only in-frame clones and is missing some. The sample contains fewer than 40,000 clones, 91% of which appear only once. Sequencing was performed on CD4+ T cells from peripheral blood mononuclear cells, taken in the second trimester of pregnancy. The source is a female donor in good health, enrolled as a control in a pregnancy study.

The chain couples TRBV6-1 to TRBJ2-7, with no clear D. The CDR3 runs to 12 residues. Trimming took off 3 bases at V and 4 bases at J, with 7 bases between the two ends. Per germline, CDR1 MNHNS and CDR2 SASEGT. Here the CDR3 reads CASSEAQYEQYF. CDR3 nucleotide sequence: TGTGCCAGCAGTGAGGCCCAATACGAGCAGTACTTC.

Of note for this clone: This sample includes further DNA sequences coding for the same CDR3. The chain carries TRBV6-5 and TRBJ2-7, with D unclear. From germline, CDR1 is MNHEY and CDR2 SVGAGI. Trimming cost V 4 bases and J 0 bases, with 13 bases left between them. This CDR3 is built from 15 residues. As DNA, the CDR3 is TGTGCCAGCAGTTTCTCCGGGTCGAGCTCCTACGAGCAGTACTTC. Protein: CASSFSGSSSYEQYF.

The rearrangement joins TRBV15 to TRBJ2-3; tentative D call: TRBD2 (7 bases). Germline V gives CDR1 LNHNV, CDR2 YYDKDF (reference sequence). The V end lost 2 bases, the J end lost 6 bases, and 12 bases lay between the germline ends. The CDR3 length is 14 residues. CDR3 bases: TGTGCCACCAGCAGACGGGGGGCTGGGGATACGCAGTATTTT. Translated: CATSRRGAGDTQYF.

This chain joins TRBV19 and TRBJ2-7; TRBD1 matches at 8 bases. The CDR3 is 15 residues long. CDR1 and CDR2 from the germline V gene are LNHDA and SQIVND (reference sequence). V shed 5 bases and J 6 bases; nucleotides not matched to a gene: 12. CDR3 DNA sequence: TGTGCCAGTAGTGCCTCAGGGGGCGGAAAACGCGAGCAGTACTTC. It codes for CASSASGGGKREQYF.

J is TRBJ1-2 and V is TRBV27, with no clear D. V was clipped by 3 bases and J by 4 bases, with 18 bases between them. The germline CDR1 and CDR2 sequences are MNHEY and SMNVEV (reference sequence). This CDR3 comprises 16 residues. This CDR3 reads CASSFNRVVSGYGYTF. CDR3 DNA: TGTGCCAGCAGTTTCAATCGGGTGGTGTCGGGCTATGGCTACACCTTC.

The chain has TRBV2 and TRBJ2-7; 9 positions agree with TRBD1. CDR1 and CDR2 (germline): SNHLY, FYNNEI. This CDR3 region has 13 residues. Unmatched junction bases numbered 4, after V lost 9 bases and J lost 1 base. The CDR3 coding sequence is TGTGCCAGGGGACAGGGAGGATCCTACGAGCAGTACTTC. Protein product: CARGQGGSYEQYF.